This TCR beta chain stems from a study of identical twins. The study, taken as a whole, reports: The models systematically underestimated how much out-of-frame TCR alpha was shared in monozygotic twins.

Regarding this clonotype: What it recognizes is unknown.

Through template switching, a universal primer site was introduced, and the cDNA contained unique molecular identifiers. A single record per CDR3 protein comes from TCRdb applying MiXCR to the 5' RACE reads. Of roughly 250,000 distinct CDR3 sequences in the sample, over 11% were seen once. CDR1 is MNHEY, CDR2 SMNVEV, per germline (reference sequence). V dropped 6 bases and J dropped 4; count of bases not matched to a gene: 11. This CDR3 has 16 amino acids. The specimen sequenced was memory (CD45RO+) T cells sorted from blood. The V gene is TRBV27, the J gene TRBJ2-2; 7 bases agree with TRBD1. This sequence originates from a woman aged 18-30 years in good health. The CDR3 nucleotides are TGTGCCAGCAGGGGCCTGGGACAGAGATCCACCGGGGAGCTGTTTTTT. Translation gives CASRGLGQRSTGELFF.